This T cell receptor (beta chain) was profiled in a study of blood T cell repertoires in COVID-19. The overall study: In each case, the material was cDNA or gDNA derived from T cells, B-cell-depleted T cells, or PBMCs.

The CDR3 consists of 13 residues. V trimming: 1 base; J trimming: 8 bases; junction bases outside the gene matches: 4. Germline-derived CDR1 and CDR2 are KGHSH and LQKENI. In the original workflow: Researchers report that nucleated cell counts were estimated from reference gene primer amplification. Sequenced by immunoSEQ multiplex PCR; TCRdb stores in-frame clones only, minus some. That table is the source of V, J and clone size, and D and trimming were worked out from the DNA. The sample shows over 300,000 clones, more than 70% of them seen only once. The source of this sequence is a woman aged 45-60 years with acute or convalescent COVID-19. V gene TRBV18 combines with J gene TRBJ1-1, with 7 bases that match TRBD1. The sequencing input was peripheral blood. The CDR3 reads CASSPLGTAEAFF. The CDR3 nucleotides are TGTGCCAGCTCACCACTTGGGACAGCCGAAGCTTTCTTT.